This entry features one T cell receptor beta chain sequence. This clone was detected a few times. Its antigen is currently not known. No clone much larger than this one lies a single base away; base qualities are absent. Libraries were constructed by the immunoSEQ multiplex PCR assay. TCRdb re-hosts the immuneACCESS table, in-frame sequences only. Its copies lack some clones; in the studies checked, an unresolved V gene accounts for under half of them, and the cause for the rest is not known. Here the sample has tens of thousands of clones; roughly 74% occur a single time. The biggest ten clones account for 2% to 2.5% of the sample. These data belong to a study of preoperative IRX-2 immunotherapy in early breast cancer (dated by TCRdb to the late 2010s). The treatment or condition label, read with the paper, signifies: preoperative locoregional IRX-2 cytokine immunotherapy. The samples were obtained from a phase Ib study that tested preoperative, locoregional IRX-2 cytokine immunotherapy designed to prime immune responses. The donors were early-stage breast cancer patients who were given IRX-2 prior to surgery.

Via the germline V gene, CDR1 is SGHNT and CDR2 YENEEA. The CDR3, from cysteine to phenylalanine, totals 14 residues. Only the CDR3 DNA is retained, 42 bases long and in frame from the first base. At the junction V is shortened by 5 bases and J by 1 base, with 11 bases in between. Here the sequenced sample was lymph node tissue, taken before IRX-2 immunotherapy. The chain is made from TRBV11-3 and TRBJ1-1; the D gene is perhaps TRBD1, on 6 matching bases. This clonotype was sampled from a human donor with breast cancer. The DNA sequence is TGTGCCAGCAGCGTGGAACAGGGGAACACTGAAGCTTTCTTT. Its translation is CASSVEQGNTEAFF.